Each of the 19 T cell receptor beta chains below was sequenced from the same sample in a study of T cell repertoires in cytomegalovirus infection. MiXCR, run by TCRdb on the reads, gives a single entry per CDR3 protein. The profile shows 650,000 to 900,000 distinct CDR3 sequences, around a third of them singletons. Their recognized antigens are unknown. The sequencing used cultured CD8+ T cells from PBMCs, collected from culture after CMV antigen stimulation. All receptors derive from a human donor in good health (CMV status not recorded). Some clones in this sample may be carry-over from other donors' samples.

The chain combines TRBV27 with TRBJ2-1; TRBD1 or TRBD2 may be the D gene (5 bases each). Deletions cut 6 bases from V and 10 bases from J, with 13 bases between. The germline gives CDR1 MNHEY, CDR2 SMNVEV (reference sequence). The CDR3 runs 12 residues. The chain's CDR3 is CASSSGTVEQFF. The CDR3, as DNA: TGTGCCAGCAGCTCGGGGACGGTAGAGCAGTTCTTC.

The rearrangement joins TRBV28 to TRBJ1-1; D is unclear. The CDR3 contains 15 residues. Trimming shortened V by 3 bases and J by 3 bases, and 14 bases separated the two germline ends. CDR1 MDHEN and CDR2 SYDVKM come from the germline V gene. CDR3 nucleotide sequence: TGTGCCAGCAGTTTTCCAGAGAGGATTCACACTGAAGCTTTCTTT. Amino acid sequence: CASSFPERIHTEAFF.

This clonotype has a count of ten or more. The rearrangement uses TRBV7-2 and TRBJ2-5; 8 bases agree with TRBD1. The CDR3 runs to 15 residues. The ends lost 5 bases at V and 5 bases at J; junction bases unmatched: 10. The germline gives CDR1 SGHTA, CDR2 FQGNSA. CDR3: CASSNPHRGWETQYF. The CDR3 nucleotides read TGTGCCAGCAGCAACCCCCACAGGGGGTGGGAGACCCAGTACTTC.

There are a few counts of this clonotype. The chain recombines TRBV7-9 with TRBJ1-2; 9 bases are a match to TRBD1. V lost 5 bases, J lost 4 bases, and 14 bases stayed unmatched. The CDR3 runs to 17 residues. Germline assignment: CDR1 SEHNR and CDR2 FQNEAQ (reference sequence). The CDR3 loop reads CASSHRDRDPSFYGYTF. DNA of the CDR3: TGTGCCAGCAGCCACCGGGACAGGGACCCTTCTTTCTATGGCTACACCTTC.

Ten or more counts support this clonotype. This chain connects TRBV7-9 to TRBJ2-2; D may be TRBD1 (5 bases). This CDR3 region has 16 residues. The germline V and J ends were trimmed by 0 bases and 0 bases, with 8 bases remaining between them. Germline V gene data show CDR1 as SEHNR and CDR2 as FQNEAQ (reference sequence). The CDR3 here is CASSLAPTANTGELFF. In DNA, the CDR3 is TGTGCCAGCAGCTTAGCTCCGACAGCGAACACCGGGGAGCTGTTTTTT.

In its sample, this clonotype was seen many times. CDR3 protein: CASTILAGAQETQYF. As DNA, the CDR3 is TGCGCCAGCACTATTCTAGCGGGGGCCCAAGAGACCCAGTACTTC. The J gene is TRBJ2-5, the V gene TRBV10-2; 10 bases align to TRBD2. V lost 7 bases and J lost 1; bases outside the gene matches: 6. Germline V gene lookup returns CDR1 WSHSY and CDR2 SAAADI. The CDR3 loop spans 15 amino acids.

V and J are TRBV6-5 and TRBJ1-1; D is possibly TRBD1 (5 bases). The germline CDR1 and CDR2 sequences are MNHEY and SVGAGI. This CDR3 is built from 13 residues. Deletions cut 6 bases from V and 1 base from J, with 9 bases between. CDR3 coding DNA: TGTGCCAGCAGGTTGGGGCCGAACACTGAAGCTTTCTTT. Its protein product is CASRLGPNTEAFF.

This clonotype was detected a few times. This rearrangement joins TRBV7-9 to TRBJ1-1; D unresolved. The CDR3 covers 14 residues. From germline, CDR1 is SEHNR and CDR2 FQNEAQ (reference sequence). V was trimmed by 8 bases and J by 0 bases, leaving 13 bases between them. CDR3 nucleotide sequence: TGTGCCAGCGGCCGAGGAGGGATGAACACTGAAGCTTTCTTT. This translates into CASGRGGMNTEAFF. The whole variable domain, remainder taken from reference TRBV7-9 and TRBJ1-1, is DTGVSQNPRHKITKRGQNVTFRCDPISEHNRLYWYRQTLGQGPEFLTYFQNEAQLEKSRLLSDRFSAERPKGSFSTLEIQRTEQGDSAMYLCASGRGGMNTEAFFGQGTRLTVV.

This clonotype was detected many times. The chain employs TRBV10-3 and TRBJ1-4; D unresolved. Germline V lookup: CDR1 ENHRY, CDR2 SYGVKD. V was trimmed by 0 bases and J by 6 bases, leaving 14 bases between them. The CDR3 is 16 amino acids. As DNA, the CDR3 is TGTGCCATCAGTGAGTCGACTCGTCAGGAGGATGAAAAACTGTTTTTT. Protein sequence: CAISESTRQEDEKLFF.

The chain links TRBV5-5 to TRBJ1-5; 7 bases are shared with TRBD1. CDR3 length equals 19 residues. After removal of 0 bases from V and 0 bases from J, the junction contained 12 bases not matched to a gene. Germline V CDR1 and CDR2: SGHKS, YYEKEE (reference sequence). CDR3 loop: CASSLGRDREFYSNQPQHF. The CDR3 nucleotides are TGTGCCAGCAGCTTGGGGAGGGACAGAGAATTTTATAGCAATCAGCCCCAGCATTTT.

This sequence joins TRBV25-1 and TRBJ2-7; 7 nucleotides line up with TRBD1. Unmatched junction bases numbered 13, after V lost 9 bases and J lost 2 bases. Germline lookup yields CDR1 MGHDK and CDR2 SYGVNS. The CDR3 runs to 15 residues. CDR3 sequence reads: CASSNVTGIPYEQYF. In DNA form, the CDR3 reads TGTGCCAGTTCTAATGTGACAGGGATCCCCTACGAGCAGTACTTC.

The chain is built from TRBV27 and TRBJ1-2; 7 bases fit TRBD1. The CDR3 has 17 amino acids. Germline loops: CDR1 MNHEY, CDR2 SMNVEV (reference sequence). V was clipped by 6 bases and J by 1 base; unmatched bases: 14. The DNA for the CDR3 is TGTGCCAGCAGAGTTTCCGGGACAGAAGCCATTAACTATGGCTACACCTTC. This gives the protein CASRVSGTEAINYGYTF.

The J gene is TRBJ2-7, the V gene TRBV10-1; D assignment may be TRBD1 or TRBD2 (5 bases each). V lost 3 bases to trimming and J lost 5 bases, with 14 bases between them. The CDR3 runs to 14 residues. Germline CDR1 WNHNN, CDR2 SYGVQD (reference sequence). In DNA, the CDR3 is TGCGCCAGCAGTGATTCCGGGACCGCCGACGAGCAGTACTTC. This translates into CASSDSGTADEQYF.

The V gene is TRBV4-1, the J gene TRBJ2-2; TRBD1 is a possible D gene (7 bases). This CDR3 is built from 16 residues. With 3 bases removed from V and 4 bases from J, the gap between germline ends came to 15 bases. Germline values: CDR1 MGHRA, CDR2 YSYEKL. The CDR3 nucleotides read TGCGCCAGCAGCCAGGAACAGGGGCGGGGCACCGGGGAGCTGTTTTTT. As protein: CASSQEQGRGTGELFF.

The sample holds a few counts of this clonotype. The gene calls are TRBV20-1 and TRBJ2-1, with D tentatively TRBD2 (6 bases). Germline assignment: CDR1 DFQATT and CDR2 SNEGSKA (reference sequence). The CDR3 totals 13 residues. V lost 5 bases, J lost 0 bases, and 8 bases lay in between. CDR3 sequence (DNA): TGCAGTGCTGGTAGCGGCTCCTACAATGAGCAGTTCTTC. Residues: CSAGSGSYNEQFF.

This clonotype was picked up many times. The chain joins TRBV6-1 to TRBJ2-2; D remains ambiguous. The CDR3 covers 14 residues. Germline V gives CDR1 MNHNS, CDR2 SASEGT. V shed 3 bases and J shed 2 bases, with 7 bases lying between them. CDR3 coding DNA: TGTGCCAGCAGTGATCTATCAAACACCGGGGAGCTGTTTTTT. Encoded protein: CASSDLSNTGELFF.

The gene calls are TRBV6-1 and TRBJ2-5; weak D call: TRBD1 (6 bases). CDR3 length: 13 amino acids. V lost 6 bases and J 10 bases, leaving 18 bases between the germline ends. Germline assignment: CDR1 MNHNS and CDR2 SASEGT. CDR3 in DNA: TGTGCCAGCAGACAGGGTGGACCCGGGGACCAGTACTTC. The encoded protein is CASRQGGPGDQYF.

The chain has TRBV9 and TRBJ2-5; TRBD2 is a possible D gene (7 bases). Trimming stripped 6 bases from V and 5 bases from J, with 14 bases between. In germline, CDR1 is SGDLS, CDR2 YYNGEE. The CDR3 runs to 13 residues. CDR3 nucleotides: TGTGCCAGCAACAAAGGGGGAGGGGAGACCCAGTACTTC. Translated: CASNKGGGETQYF.

The rearrangement links TRBV7-6 to TRBJ2-5; D is perhaps TRBD1 (5 bases). The germline gives CDR1 SGHVS, CDR2 FNYEAQ. This CDR3 comprises 15 residues. V was shortened by 4 bases and J by 1 base, with 13 bases between the two germline ends. The CDR3 here is CASSSDPGSQETQYF. The CDR3, as DNA: TGTGCCAGCAGCTCAGATCCAGGGTCCCAAGAGACCCAGTACTTC.